The 22 T cell receptor beta chains presented below share a single source sample, sequenced in a study of identifying expanded T cells in peripheral blood. The assay was immunoSEQ multiplex PCR, and TCRdb's table has in-frame clones only and misses some. There are approximately 120,000 clones in the sample; more than 75% occur only once, and approximately 3% lies in the top ten. The specimen sequenced was blood. The source of these receptors is a person aged 18 to 75 in good health.

The chain joins TRBV18 to TRBJ1-3, with D perhaps matching TRBD1 (5 bases). Germline V CDR1 and CDR2: KGHSH, LQKENI. Trimming shortened V by 5 bases and J by 3 bases, and 14 bases separated the two germline ends. The CDR3 totals 15 residues. The CDR3 sequence: CASSSQRDVGNTIYF. The CDR3, as DNA: TGTGCCAGCTCATCACAACGGGACGTTGGAAACACCATATATTTT.

This clone appeared a single time. The rearrangement joins TRBV4-1 to TRBJ2-6; D might be TRBD1 or TRBD2, each matching 7 bases. The V and J ends lost 2 bases and 2 bases respectively, with 28 bases between them. CDR1 MGHRA and CDR2 YSYEKL come from the germline V gene. CDR3 length: 22 residues. The CDR3 loop is CASSQSYVSRAGQRAGANVLTF. CDR3 DNA: TGCGCCAGCAGCCAATCTTATGTGTCGCGAGCGGGACAGAGGGCTGGGGCCAACGTCCTGACTTTC.

The rearrangement uses TRBV11-2 and TRBJ2-1; 10 positions agree with TRBD2. V dropped 1 base and J dropped 6; count of bases not matched to a gene: 6. The CDR3 has 16 amino acids. Per the germline V gene, CDR1 is SGHAT and CDR2 is FQNNGV. The CDR3 DNA follows: TGTGCCAGCAGCTTAGGTAGCGGGGGGTCTCTCAATGAGCAGTTCTTC. This gives the protein CASSLGSGGSLNEQFF.

This clone occurred once. The J gene is TRBJ1-4, the V gene TRBV6-5; D not certain. The CDR3 sequence is 14 residues long. The germline V and J ends were trimmed by 6 bases and 3 bases, with 11 bases remaining between them. CDR1 and CDR2 (germline): MNHEY, SVGAGI. CDR3 residues: CASSPTDSNEKLFF. The DNA for the CDR3 is TGTGCCAGCAGCCCTACAGATTCTAATGAAAAACTGTTTTTT.

This clone was found a few times. The chain has TRBV2 and TRBJ1-6, with TRBD1 as a possible D gene (5 bases). Germline CDR1 SNHLY, CDR2 FYNNEI. The CDR3 length is 16 residues. Trimming cost V 4 bases and J 9 bases, with 19 bases left between them. This CDR3 is CASSVNTGIRTSPLHF. The CDR3 DNA sequence: TGTGCCAGCAGTGTAAACACAGGAATAAGGACTTCACCCCTCCACTTT.

J is TRBJ1-2 and V is TRBV5-1, with a tentative D call TRBD1 (6 bases). This CDR3 is built from 13 residues. The germline gives CDR1 SGHRS, CDR2 YFSETQ. V lost 2 bases, J lost 6 bases, and 11 bases lay in between. The CDR3 DNA follows: TGCGCCAGCAGCTTAGCGGGGGCGGATGGCTACACCTTC. It yields the protein CASSLAGADGYTF.

This clone was seen only a few times. This sequence joins TRBV4-1 and TRBJ1-5; D ambiguous. The CDR3 is 14 residues long. Trimming left V 2 bases short and J 6 bases short, with 11 bases between. Germline V gives CDR1 MGHRA, CDR2 YSYEKL. Written as DNA, the CDR3 is TGCGCCAGCAGCCAACGGTTGGGAAGTCAGCCCCAGCATTTT. It translates to CASSQRLGSQPQHF.

In its sample, this clone was seen a few times. This chain links TRBV30 with TRBJ1-2; 7 nucleotides line up with TRBD1. Germline CDR1 and CDR2: GTSNPN and SVGIG (reference sequence). V lost 2 bases to trimming and J lost 4 bases; unmatched junction nucleotides: 7. The CDR3 spans 14 residues. For the CDR3, the DNA is TGTGCCTGGAGTAGGGGGCGCTTAGGCTATGGCTACACCTTC. It specifies CAWSRGRLGYGYTF. Together with reference TRBV30 and TRBJ1-2, the CDR3 gives the full variable domain: SQTIHQWPATLVQPVGSPLSLECTVEGTSNPNLYWYRQAAGRGLQLLFYSVGIGQISSEVPQNLSASRPQDRQFILSSKKLLLSDSGFYLCAWSRGRLGYGYTFGSGTRLTVV.

The CDR3 reads CASSYSVEGTSEQYF. In DNA, the CDR3 is TGTGCCAGCAGTTACTCGGTAGAGGGAACCTCCGAGCAGTACTTC. V usage is TRBV6-6 and J usage is TRBJ2-7, with D possibly matching TRBD2 (5 bases). The ends were cut back, 0 bases at V and 6 bases at J, with 15 bases in the middle. This CDR3 contains 15 residues. Germline lookup yields CDR1 MNHNY and CDR2 SVGAGI (reference sequence).

This sequence joins TRBV5-4 and TRBJ1-1; possible D gene TRBD1, 5 bases. The CDR3 loop spans 15 amino acids. Trimming stripped 5 bases from V and 5 bases from J, with 19 bases between. Per the germline V gene, CDR1 is SGHNT and CDR2 is YYREEE (reference sequence). The CDR3 DNA sequence: TGTGCCAGCAGTCAGAATCAAGGGGCGCGGACTGAAGCTTTCTTT. Translation gives CASSQNQGARTEAFF.

The chain combines TRBV10-3 with TRBJ2-7; D possibly matches TRBD1 or TRBD2 (5 bases each). CDR1 is ENHRY, CDR2 SYGVKD, per germline. This CDR3 is 13 amino acids long. V was trimmed by 7 bases and J by 2 bases, leaving 12 bases between them. The CDR3 protein is CAITGEGTYEQYF. CDR3 DNA: TGTGCCATCACTGGCGAGGGGACCTACGAGCAGTACTTC.

The V gene is TRBV10-3, the J gene TRBJ1-2, with no clear D. Trimming shortened V by 2 bases and J by 0 bases, and 7 bases separated the two germline ends. The CDR3 covers 14 residues. From germline, CDR1 is ENHRY and CDR2 SYGVKD. In DNA form, the CDR3 reads TGTGCCATCAGTGAGGTCGACACTAACTATGGCTACACCTTC. This translates into CAISEVDTNYGYTF.

A single count supports this clone. This chain joins TRBV29-1 and TRBJ2-7, with TRBD1 matching over 9 bases. Germline assignment: CDR1 SQVTM and CDR2 ANQGSEA. This CDR3 comprises 17 residues. Trimming at V came to 6 bases and at J to 6 bases, leaving 21 bases not matched to a gene. CDR3 protein: CSVEGPGRDRVVGEQYF. The CDR3 coding sequence is TGCAGCGTCGAGGGGCCCGGGCGGGACAGGGTCGTCGGCGAGCAGTACTTC.

The J gene is TRBJ2-5, the V gene TRBV7-9, with 10 bases aligning to TRBD2. CDR1 is SEHNR, CDR2 FQNEAQ, per germline (reference sequence). V shed 5 bases and J 1 base; nucleotides not matched to a gene: 4. The CDR3 extends over 15 amino acids. CDR3 nucleotide sequence: TGTGCCAGCAGCCTTAGCGGGGGGCCCCAAGAGACCCAGTACTTC. Its protein is CASSLSGGPQETQYF.

The chain carries TRBV7-9 and TRBJ2-2; TRBD1 agrees at 7 bases. The CDR3 has 16 amino acids. From germline, CDR1 is SEHNR and CDR2 FQNEAQ (reference sequence). Trimming at V came to 1 base and at J to 5 bases, leaving 7 bases not matched to a gene. CDR3 amino acids: CASSLERTGYTGELFF. The CDR3 coding sequence is TGTGCCAGCAGCTTAGAAAGGACAGGCTATACCGGGGAGCTGTTTTTT.

This chain connects TRBV10-3 to TRBJ1-4; 9 bases fit TRBD1. The CDR3 contains 15 residues. Germline CDR1 and CDR2: ENHRY and SYGVKD. V was pared by 3 bases and J by 6 bases, with 5 bases of the junction left unmatched. CDR3 amino acids: CAISDPGTGYEKLFF. CDR3 coding DNA: TGTGCCATCAGTGACCCCGGGACAGGGTATGAAAAACTGTTTTTT.

The chain carries TRBV30 and TRBJ1-2; D call uncertain. The CDR3 runs to 12 residues. V was shortened by 2 bases and J by 1 base, with 5 bases between the two germline ends. Germline V gene sequence: CDR1 GTSNPN, CDR2 SVGIG (reference sequence). In DNA, the CDR3 is TGTGCCTGGAGTCTCATTAACTATGGCTACACCTTC. This translates into CAWSLINYGYTF.

This clone was picked up a small number of times. As DNA, the CDR3 is TGTGCCAGCAGCTTACGGGGTGGCTACACCTTC. It specifies CASSLRGGYTF. This chain joins TRBV7-9 and TRBJ1-2; D remains ambiguous. This CDR3 is built from 11 residues. Trimming took 2 bases from V and 7 from J, leaving 5 bases between them. Per germline, CDR1 SEHNR and CDR2 FQNEAQ (reference sequence). The variable domain in full, completed from reference TRBV7-9 and TRBJ1-2, reads DTGVSQNPRHKITKRGQNVTFRCDPISEHNRLYWYRQTLGQGPEFLTYFQNEAQLEKSRLLSDRFSAERPKGSFSTLEIQRTEQGDSAMYLCASSLRGGYTFGSGTRLTVV.

The chain combines TRBV5-4 with TRBJ2-3; the D is unclear. CDR1 is SGHNT, CDR2 YYREEE, per germline (reference sequence). The germline V and J ends were trimmed by 2 bases and 5 bases, with 9 bases remaining between them. The CDR3 consists of 13 residues. In DNA form, the CDR3 reads TGTGCCAGCAGCTTCACTATGGGAGATACGCAGTATTTT. Amino acid sequence: CASSFTMGDTQYF.

CDR3 nucleotide sequence: TGTGCCAGCAGCTCCACAGGCTATAGCAATCAGCCCCAGCATTTT. Its protein product is CASSSTGYSNQPQHF. The rearrangement links TRBV7-2 to TRBJ1-5, with D possibly TRBD1 on 5 matching bases. This CDR3 is 15 amino acids long. The germline CDR1 and CDR2 sequences are SGHTA and FQGNSA. Trimming took 4 bases from V and 0 from J, leaving 10 bases between them.

This clone was detected once. This sequence joins TRBV5-6 and TRBJ1-1, with 10 bases identical to TRBD1. The junction had 4 bases not matched to a gene; V was cut back by 5 bases and J by 6 bases. Germline V gene sequence: CDR1 SGHDT, CDR2 YYEEEE. The CDR3 is made up of 13 amino acids. In nucleotides, the CDR3 is TGTGCCAGCAGGAGACAGGGGGCAGCTGAAGCTTTCTTT. Translation gives CASRRQGAAEAFF.

This clone has only one observation. V and J are TRBV9 and TRBJ1-3; possibly TRBD1 for D (5 bases). The V gene's germline CDR1 is SGDLS and CDR2 YYNGEE. This CDR3 comprises 15 residues. Trimming removed 4 bases at V and 1 base at J, with 12 bases between. CDR3 sequence (DNA): TGTGCCAGCAGCCCCGACAGATTATCTGGAAACACCATATATTTT. Protein: CASSPDRLSGNTIYF.